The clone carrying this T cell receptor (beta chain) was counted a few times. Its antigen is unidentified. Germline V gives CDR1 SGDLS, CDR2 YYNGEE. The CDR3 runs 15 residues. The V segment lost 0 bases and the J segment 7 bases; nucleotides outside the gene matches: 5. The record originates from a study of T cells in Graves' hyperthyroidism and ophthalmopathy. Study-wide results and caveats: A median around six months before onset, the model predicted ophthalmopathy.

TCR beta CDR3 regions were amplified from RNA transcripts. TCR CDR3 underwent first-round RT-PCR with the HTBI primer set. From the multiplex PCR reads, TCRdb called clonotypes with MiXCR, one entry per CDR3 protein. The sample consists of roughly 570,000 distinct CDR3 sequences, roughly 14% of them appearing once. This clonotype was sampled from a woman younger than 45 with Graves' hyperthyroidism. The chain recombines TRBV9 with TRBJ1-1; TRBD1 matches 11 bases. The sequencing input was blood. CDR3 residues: CASSVEGQGGSEAFF. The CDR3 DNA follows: TGTGCCAGCAGCGTAGAGGGACAGGGGGGCAGTGAAGCTTTCTTT.